A single TCR beta chain is shown here with its context. Its antigen specificity is not known. Per-nucleotide qualities are absent, and no much larger clonotype sits a single base away. Relative to germline, V is missing 8 bases and J is missing 7 bases, with 15 bases of the junction outside any gene match. Per the germline V gene, KGHSH is the CDR1 and LQKENI is the CDR2. The CDR3 runs 15 amino acids, cysteine and phenylalanine included. Kept here is only the CDR3 DNA, which spans 45 bases and is read in frame from base 1. The immunoSEQ Assay, a bias-controlled multiplex PCR, was used to amplify TCRbeta CDR3 regions from genomic DNA. Regarding the original processing steps: Within the assay, amplification of reference gene primers was used to estimate how many nucleated cells each sample contained. To quantify the absolute abundance of each unique TCRbeta CDR3 rearrangement, sequence reads were collapsed and filtered. For each sample, productive Simpson clonality was calculated by taking the square root of Simpson's diversity index across productive rearrangements. TCRdb's version of the immuneACCESS table is confined to in-frame rearrangements and falls short of the full clone set. An unresolved V gene accounts for under half of the shortfall where checked; the remainder is of unknown origin. The V and J calls and clone size come from that table; D and trimming were worked out from the DNA. For this sample the table gives approximately 61,000 clones, of which more than 60% were detected only once. The ten largest clones take up 4.5% to 7% of the sample.

The sample originates from a study of blood T cell repertoires in COVID-19 (dated by TCRdb to 2018 to 2021). Background for the entire study: The collaborator samples originated in the United States, Italy and Spain and spanned the acute and convalescent phases of COVID-19. The material from the prospective study consisted of cDNA or gDNA derived from T cells, B-cell-depleted T cells, or PBMCs. Subjects who had been exposed to COVID-19, were actively infected with it, or had recovered from it provided the deeply sampled blood TCRbeta repertoires that made up the dataset. The repertoires were released in a freely available public database intended as a resource for research on the immune response to SARS-CoV-2. Samples came from the ongoing ImmuneRACE study (first 160 participants) plus 1,254 subjects from 6 global collaborators. Nearly every sample came with metadata listing a de-identified subject ID, COVID-19 status, age in years and sex. HLA class I and class II types, where available, came from metadata supplied by the sample provider rather than from assay-based typing. The paper as a whole reports these results and caveats: The amount of clinical and demographic metadata varied by source and participant and was provided uncurated.

Whole blood was collected in K2EDTA tubes by collaborating institutions according to the institutions' own protocols. Collaborator samples were shipped for TCRbeta analysis as frozen whole blood, isolated PBMCs, or DNA extracted from either sample type. The V and J genes are TRBV18 and TRBJ1-2; 8 nucleotides in the junction match TRBD1. Sequenced: peripheral blood. This receptor was obtained from a woman in her 70s with acute or convalescent COVID-19. Here the CDR3 is given as CASAGQGSRGGGYTF. The DNA reads TGTGCCAGCGCCGGACAGGGATCGCGTGGGGGTGGCTACACCTTC. With all but the CDR3 taken from the reference TRBV18 and TRBJ1-2 genes, the full variable domain is: NAGVMQNPRHLVRRRGQEARLRCSPMKGHSHVYWYRQLPEEGLKFMVYLQKENIIDESGMPKERFSAEFPKEGPSILRIQQVVRGDSAAYFCASAGQGSRGGGYTFGSGTRLTVV.